This TCR beta chain was found in a study of beta chain features in type 1 diabetes. Expressed TCRB transcripts got sequenced, as all isolated RNA was reverse transcribed. Clones were read by immunoSEQ multiplex PCR, and TCRdb kept only the in-frame ones, dropping some. Here the sample spans 130,000 to 150,000 clones, about 10% being singletons. The germline V gene encodes CDR1 MRHNA and CDR2 SNTAGT. The CDR3 totals 14 residues. With 5 bases clipped from V and 5 bases from J, the junction kept 3 bases outside the gene matches. This clone was counted a few times. Its antigen remains unidentified. Regarding the study as a whole: Naive, central memory and Treg TCRB repertoires appeared more alike in patients than in healthy donors.

Input material: naive CD4+ T cells from blood. The source of this sequence is a man aged 18 to 35 in good health. This sequence joins TRBV6-4 and TRBJ2-1, with 10 bases fitting TRBD2. CDR3 sequence (DNA): TGTGCCAGCAGTATAGCGGGGGGCCACAATGAGCAGTTCTTC. The encoded protein is CASSIAGGHNEQFF.